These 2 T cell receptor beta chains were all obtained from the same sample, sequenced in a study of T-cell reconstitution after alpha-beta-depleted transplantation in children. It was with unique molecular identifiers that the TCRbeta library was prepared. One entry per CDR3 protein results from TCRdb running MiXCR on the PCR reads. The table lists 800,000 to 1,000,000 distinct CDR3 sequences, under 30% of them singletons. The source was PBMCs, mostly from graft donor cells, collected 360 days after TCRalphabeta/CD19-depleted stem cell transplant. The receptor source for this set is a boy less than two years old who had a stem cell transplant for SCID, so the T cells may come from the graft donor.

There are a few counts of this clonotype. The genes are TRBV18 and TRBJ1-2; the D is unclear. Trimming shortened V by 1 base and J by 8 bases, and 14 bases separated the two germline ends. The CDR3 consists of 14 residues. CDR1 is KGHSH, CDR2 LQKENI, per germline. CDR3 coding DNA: TGTGCCAGCTCACCACTACCCTTTCGCTGGGGCTACACCTTC. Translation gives CASSPLPFRWGYTF.

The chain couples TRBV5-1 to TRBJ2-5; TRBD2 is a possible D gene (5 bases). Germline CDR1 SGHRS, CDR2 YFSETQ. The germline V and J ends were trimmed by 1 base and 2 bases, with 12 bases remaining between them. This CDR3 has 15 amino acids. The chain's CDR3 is CASSLRGWGQETQYF. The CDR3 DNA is TGCGCCAGCAGCTTGAGAGGGTGGGGACAAGAGACCCAGTACTTC.